Each of the 17 T cell receptor beta chains below was sequenced from the same sample in a study of T cells in Graves' hyperthyroidism and ophthalmopathy. From RNA transcripts, TCR beta CDR3 regions were amplified. Carried out on the TCR CDR3, a first-round RT-PCR used the HTBI primer set. TCRdb recomputed calls from the multiplex PCR reads with MiXCR, one row per CDR3 protein. The data hold roughly 350,000 distinct CDR3 sequences, with roughly 14% observed a single time. Sequencing used blood. These receptors came from a woman aged 30 to 39 with Graves' hyperthyroidism.

The sample holds many counts of this clonotype. The rearrangement links TRBV20-1 to TRBJ2-3, with unresolved D. The CDR3 is made up of 13 amino acids. CDR1 and CDR2 from the germline V gene are DFQATT and SNEGSKA (reference sequence). Between the trimmed V and J ends, which lost 0 bases and 5 bases, there was a span of 9 bases. Written as DNA, the CDR3 is TGCAGTGCTAGAGATTCTGGGGTAGATACGCAGTATTTT. Residues: CSARDSGVDTQYF.

This clonotype appeared many times. The chain links TRBV9 to TRBJ1-1; 7 bases map to TRBD1. Trimming at V came to 4 bases and at J to 7 bases, leaving 7 bases not matched to a gene. The CDR3 is made up of 13 amino acids. Germline V gene lookup returns CDR1 SGDLS and CDR2 YYNGEE. The chain's CDR3 is CASSSSGQSEAFF. CDR3 in DNA: TGTGCCAGCAGCTCATCGGGACAGAGTGAAGCTTTCTTT.

This clonotype has ten or more counts. This chain links TRBV20-1 with TRBJ2-5; D not resolved. This CDR3 is built from 14 residues. Trimming left V 0 bases short and J 5 bases short, with 13 bases between. Looked up from germline, CDR1 is DFQATT and CDR2 is SNEGSKA (reference sequence). The CDR3 bases are TGCAGTGCTAGAGACTCTACCCTTGGGGAGACCCAGTACTTC. Encoded protein: CSARDSTLGETQYF.

This clonotype was seen more than once but under ten times. V usage is TRBV3-1 and J usage is TRBJ2-1, with D perhaps TRBD2 (5 bases). The CDR3 loop spans 16 amino acids. Trimming stripped 4 bases from V and 0 bases from J, with 13 bases between. Germline V gene sequence: CDR1 LGHDT, CDR2 YNNKEL (reference sequence). Written as DNA, the CDR3 is TGTGCCAGCAGCCTTTCGGGGTTCGGCTCCTACAATGAGCAGTTCTTC. Its translation is CASSLSGFGSYNEQFF.

This clonotype appeared a few times. The gene calls are TRBV6-1 and TRBJ2-3; TRBD2 agrees at 7 bases. The CDR3 contains 15 residues. V lost 4 bases to trimming and J lost 0 bases; unmatched junction nucleotides: 4. Germline V gene data show CDR1 as MNHNS and CDR2 as SASEGT. The CDR3 is CASSGGDYSTDTQYF. CDR3 DNA: TGTGCCAGCAGTGGCGGGGACTACAGCACAGATACGCAGTATTTT.

This clonotype was detected ten times or more. The chain joins TRBV12-3 or TRBV12-4 to TRBJ2-1; no definite D call. This CDR3 is 12 amino acids long. The germline V and J ends were trimmed by 1 base and 9 bases, with 7 bases remaining between them. In nucleotides, the CDR3 is TGTGCCAGCAGTTTAGGCGGTCGTGAGCAGTTCTTC. Amino acids: CASSLGGREQFF.

At least ten counts were recorded for this clonotype. CDR3 DNA: TGTGCCAGCGGAGCGGCCGCGTCGGAGACCCAGTACTTC. Translation gives CASGAAASETQYF. The J gene is TRBJ2-5, the V gene TRBV12-3 or TRBV12-4, with a possible D match to TRBD2 (5 bases). V lost 8 bases and J 5 bases, leaving 15 bases between the germline ends. The CDR3 sequence is 13 residues long.

The CDR3 nucleotides read TGTGCCAGCAGCGTAGGAGGGGGGGTCACTGAAGCTTTCTTT. This translates into CASSVGGGVTEAFF. The chain carries TRBV9 and TRBJ1-1, with D tentatively TRBD1 (6 bases). The CDR3 length is 14 residues. CDR1 is SGDLS, CDR2 YYNGEE, per germline. Trimming took off 0 bases at V and 4 bases at J, with 10 bases between the two ends.

This clonotype was seen more than once but under ten times. The V and J genes are TRBV10-2 and TRBJ2-7; no definite D call. The CDR3 covers 13 residues. The V and J ends lost 5 bases and 2 bases respectively, with 10 bases between them. Germline CDR1 WSHSY, CDR2 SAAADI. CDR3 bases: TGCGCCAGCAGTCCCCGGCAGCCCTACGAGCAGTACTTC. This sequence encodes CASSPRQPYEQYF.

This clonotype was recorded many times. The J gene is TRBJ2-2, the V gene TRBV6-2 or TRBV6-3; unclear D gene. The CDR3 is 14 amino acids. V lost 6 bases and J lost 0, with 8 bases in between. Looked up from germline, CDR1 is MNHEY and CDR2 is SVGEGT. CDR3 region: CASSALANTGELFF. For the CDR3, the DNA is TGTGCCAGCAGCGCCTTGGCGAACACCGGGGAGCTGTTTTTT.

This clonotype has ten or more counts. J is TRBJ1-1 and V is TRBV9, with D hard to call. The CDR3 has 15 residues. Germline CDR1 is SGDLS and CDR2 is YYNGEE. V was shortened by 4 bases and J by 7 bases, with 20 bases between the two germline ends. The chain's CDR3 is CASSPTQSGLGEAFF. Written as DNA, the CDR3 is TGTGCCAGCAGCCCTACCCAGAGCGGGTTGGGTGAAGCTTTCTTT.

This clonotype was counted at least ten times. CDR3 loop: CASSLAQGIGNTIYF. In DNA form, the CDR3 reads TGTGCCAGCAGCTTAGCGCAAGGGATTGGAAACACCATATATTTT. V usage is TRBV7-2 and J usage is TRBJ1-3; D call uncertain. Germline V gene sequence: CDR1 SGHTA, CDR2 FQGNSA. The ends were cut back, 0 bases at V and 3 bases at J, with 9 bases in the middle. This CDR3 is built from 15 residues.

This clonotype appeared many times. The J gene is TRBJ1-5, the V gene TRBV2; no clear D. Germline CDR1 SNHLY, CDR2 FYNNEI. Trimming took 8 bases from V and 0 from J, leaving 8 bases between them. This CDR3 has 13 residues. The CDR3 DNA follows: TGTGCCAGCGAGAGAGATAGCAATCAGCCCCAGCATTTT. Its translation is CASERDSNQPQHF. Combining the CDR3 with reference TRBV2 and TRBJ1-5 gives the whole variable domain EPEVTQTPSHQVTQMGQEVILRCVPISNHLYFYWYRQILGQKVEFLVSFYNNEISEKSEIFDDQFSVERPDGSNFTLKIRSTKLEDSAMYFCASERDSNQPQHFGDGTRLSIL.

In the case of this clonotype: Sequence at one end of the junction differs from germline and may be a read error. The chain uses TRBV7-7 and TRBJ2-5, with D uncertain. The CDR3 covers 14 residues. Germline V gives CDR1 SSHAT, CDR2 FNYEAQ (reference sequence). CDR3 in amino acids: CASSLGSRQETQYF. CDR3 DNA sequence: TGTGCTAGCAGCTTAGGTTCCAGACAAGAGACCCAGTACTTC.

This clonotype was seen a single time. A read error is likely, as this CDR3 ends without the conserved phenylalanine or tryptophan. The chain joins TRBV27 to TRBJ1-5; D gene unclear. CDR3 length: 11 residues. Germline values: CDR1 MNHEY, CDR2 SMNVEV (reference sequence). Trimming took 8 bases from V and 9 from J, leaving 11 bases between them. In DNA, the CDR3 is TGTGCCAGCGGGAAAGGTGGGCCCCAGCATCTT. Translated: CASGKGGPQHL.

This clonotype was picked up a small number of times. V and J are TRBV5-5 and TRBJ1-1; D may be TRBD1 (6 bases). The CDR3 spans 16 residues. CDR1 and CDR2 from the germline V gene are SGHKS and YYEKEE (reference sequence). With 3 bases removed from V and 0 bases from J, the gap between germline ends came to 15 bases. The DNA for the CDR3 is TGTGCCAGCAGCTCTAACAGGGCTCGGTTGAACACTGAAGCTTTCTTT. Translating gives CASSSNRARLNTEAFF.

There are a few counts of this clonotype. The rearrangement joins TRBV20-1 to TRBJ2-5; TRBD2 matches 11 bases. The ends lost 3 bases at V and 5 bases at J; junction bases unmatched: 8. This CDR3 has 15 residues. Germline loops: CDR1 DFQATT, CDR2 SNEGSKA (reference sequence). Here the CDR3 DNA reads TGCAGTGCTAGTAGGGTAGCGGGAGGGCTGGAGACCCAGTACTTC. The encoded protein is CSASRVAGGLETQYF.